This T cell receptor beta chain was sequenced during a study of blood T cell repertoires in COVID-19. Study background: From the United States, Italy and Spain came samples of acute and convalescent COVID-19. Sources were T cells, B-cell-depleted T cells, or PBMCs; the material itself was cDNA or gDNA.

Per germline, CDR1 KGHSH and CDR2 LQKENI. The CDR3 is 13 residues long. With 4 bases removed from V and 3 bases from J, the gap between germline ends came to 9 bases. In the original workflow: Counts of nucleated cells, estimated from reference gene primer amplification, were obtained. Profiled with immunoSEQ multiplex PCR; TCRdb holds only in-frame clones, not every one. The DNA gave D and trimming, while V, J and clone size come from that table. The table includes more than 95,000 clones, over 75% detected once. This sequence joins TRBV18 and TRBJ1-1; D may be TRBD1 (5 bases). The material sequenced was peripheral blood. This sequence was found in a man between 60 and 75 years old with acute or convalescent COVID-19. The CDR3, as DNA: TGTGCCAGCTCACAGGGGAAGGACACTGAAGCTTTCTTT. Translating gives CASSQGKDTEAFF.